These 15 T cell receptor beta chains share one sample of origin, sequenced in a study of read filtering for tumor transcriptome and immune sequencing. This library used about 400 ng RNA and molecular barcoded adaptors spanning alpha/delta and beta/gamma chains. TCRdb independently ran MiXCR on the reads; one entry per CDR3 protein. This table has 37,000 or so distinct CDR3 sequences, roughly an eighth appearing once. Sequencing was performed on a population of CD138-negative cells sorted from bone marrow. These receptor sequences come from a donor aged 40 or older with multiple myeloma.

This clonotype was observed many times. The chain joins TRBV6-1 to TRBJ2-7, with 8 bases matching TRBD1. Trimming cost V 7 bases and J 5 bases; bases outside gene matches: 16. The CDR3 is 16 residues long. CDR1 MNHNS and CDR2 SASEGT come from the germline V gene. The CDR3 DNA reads TGTGCCAGCAAAGTTTGGGGACAGGTTCCCCTCCACGAGCAGTACTTC. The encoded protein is CASKVWGQVPLHEQYF.

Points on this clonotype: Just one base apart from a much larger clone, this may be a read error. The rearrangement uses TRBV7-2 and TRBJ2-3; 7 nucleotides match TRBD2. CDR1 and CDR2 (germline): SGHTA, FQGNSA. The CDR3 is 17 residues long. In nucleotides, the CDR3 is TGCGCCAGCAGCCACCGCCAAAGGACTGGCGGGGGAGATACGCAGTATTTT. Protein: CASSHRQRTGGGDTQYF. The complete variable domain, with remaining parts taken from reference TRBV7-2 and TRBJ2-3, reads GAGVSQSPSNKVTEKGKDVELRCDPISGHTALYWYRQSLGQGLEFLIYFQGNSAPDKSGLPSDRFSAERTGGSVSTLTIQRTQQEDSAVYLCASSHRQRTGGGDTQYFGPGTRLTVL.

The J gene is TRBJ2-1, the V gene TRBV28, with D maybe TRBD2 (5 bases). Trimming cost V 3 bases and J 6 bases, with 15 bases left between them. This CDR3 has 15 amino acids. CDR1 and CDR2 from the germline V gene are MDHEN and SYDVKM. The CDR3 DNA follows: TGTGCCAGCAGTTTCATTTTCGGGGTGGCCAATGAGCAGTTCTTC. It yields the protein CASSFIFGVANEQFF.

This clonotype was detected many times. The CDR3 sequence is CASSWGGSYEQYF. The CDR3 DNA is TGTGCCAGCAGTTGGGGCGGCTCCTACGAGCAGTACTTC. The chain employs TRBV12-3 or TRBV12-4 and TRBJ2-7, with D possibly TRBD1 on 5 matching bases. The length of the CDR3 is 13 residues. Trimming pared 4 bases from V and 0 bases from J, leaving 7 bases between.

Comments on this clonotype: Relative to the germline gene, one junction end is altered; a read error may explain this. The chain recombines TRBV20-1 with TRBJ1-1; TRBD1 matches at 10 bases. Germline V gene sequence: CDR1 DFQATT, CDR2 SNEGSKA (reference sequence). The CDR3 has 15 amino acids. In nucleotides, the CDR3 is TGCAGTGCCGACAGGGGGCCCCCTCGGGGCGCTGAAGCTTCCTTT. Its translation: CSADRGPPRGAEASF.

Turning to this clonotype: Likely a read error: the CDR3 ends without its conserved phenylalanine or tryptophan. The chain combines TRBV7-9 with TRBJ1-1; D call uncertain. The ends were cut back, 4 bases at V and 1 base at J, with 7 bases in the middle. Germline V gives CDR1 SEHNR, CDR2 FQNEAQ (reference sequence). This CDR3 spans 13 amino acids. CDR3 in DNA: TGTGCCAGCAGCTGGGCAAAGAACACTGAAGCTTTCCTT. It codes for CASSWAKNTEAFL.

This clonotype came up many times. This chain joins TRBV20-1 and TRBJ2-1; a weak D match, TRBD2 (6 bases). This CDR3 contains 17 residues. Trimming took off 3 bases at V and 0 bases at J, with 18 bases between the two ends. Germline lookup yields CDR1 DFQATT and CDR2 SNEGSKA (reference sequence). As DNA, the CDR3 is TGCAGTGCTAGTAGGGCTAGCGCATTTCCCTCCTACAATGAGCAGTTCTTC. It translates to CSASRASAFPSYNEQFF.

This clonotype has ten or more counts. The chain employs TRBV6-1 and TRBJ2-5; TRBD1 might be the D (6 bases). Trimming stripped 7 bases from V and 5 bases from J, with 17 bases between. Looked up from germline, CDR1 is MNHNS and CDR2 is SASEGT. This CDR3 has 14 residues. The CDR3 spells CASTPGDTAETQYF. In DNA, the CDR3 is TGTGCCAGCACCCCTGGGGACACCGCCGAGACCCAGTACTTC.

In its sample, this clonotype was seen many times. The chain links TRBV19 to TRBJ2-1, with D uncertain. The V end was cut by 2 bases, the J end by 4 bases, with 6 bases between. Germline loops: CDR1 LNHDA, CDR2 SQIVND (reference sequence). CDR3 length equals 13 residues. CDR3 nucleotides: TGTGCCAGTAGTATATTACTTTACAATGAGCAGTTCTTC. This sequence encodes CASSILLYNEQFF.

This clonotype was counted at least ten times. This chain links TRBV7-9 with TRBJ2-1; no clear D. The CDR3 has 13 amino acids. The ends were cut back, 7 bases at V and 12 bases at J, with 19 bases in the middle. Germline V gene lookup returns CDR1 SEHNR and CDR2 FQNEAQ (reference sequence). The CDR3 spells CASTPPVPVGQFF. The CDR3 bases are TGTGCCAGCACCCCCCCGGTCCCCGTAGGGCAGTTCTTC.

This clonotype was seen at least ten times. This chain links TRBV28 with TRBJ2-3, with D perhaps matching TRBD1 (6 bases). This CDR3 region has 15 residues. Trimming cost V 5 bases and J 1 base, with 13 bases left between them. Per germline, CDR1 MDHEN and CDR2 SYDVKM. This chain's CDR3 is CASSQQGFGTDTQYF. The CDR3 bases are TGTGCCAGCAGTCAACAGGGCTTCGGCACAGATACGCAGTATTTT.

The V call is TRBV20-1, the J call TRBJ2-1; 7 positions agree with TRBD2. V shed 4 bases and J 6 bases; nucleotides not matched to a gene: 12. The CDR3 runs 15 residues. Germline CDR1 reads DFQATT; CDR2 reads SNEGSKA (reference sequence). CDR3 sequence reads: CSATLGGSISNEQFF. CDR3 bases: TGCAGTGCTACCCTCGGCGGGAGTATTTCCAATGAGCAGTTCTTC.

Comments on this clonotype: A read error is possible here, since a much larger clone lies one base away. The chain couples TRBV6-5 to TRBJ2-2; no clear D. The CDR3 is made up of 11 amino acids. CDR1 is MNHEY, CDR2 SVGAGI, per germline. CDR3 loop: CDSSYFGELFF. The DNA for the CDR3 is TGTGACAGCAGTTACTTCGGGGAGCTGTTTTTT.

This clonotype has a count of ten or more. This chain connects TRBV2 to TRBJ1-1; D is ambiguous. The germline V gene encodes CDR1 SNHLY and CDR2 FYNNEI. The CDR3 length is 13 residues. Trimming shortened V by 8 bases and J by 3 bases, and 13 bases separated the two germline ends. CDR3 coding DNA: TGTGCCAGCTCTCCAAGGAGGGACACTGAAGCTTTCTTT. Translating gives CASSPRRDTEAFF.

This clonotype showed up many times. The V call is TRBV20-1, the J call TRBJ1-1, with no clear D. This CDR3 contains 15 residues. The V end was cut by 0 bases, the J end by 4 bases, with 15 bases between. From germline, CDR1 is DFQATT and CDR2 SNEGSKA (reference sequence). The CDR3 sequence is CSARDLVRASTEAFF. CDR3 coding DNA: TGCAGTGCTAGAGATCTCGTGCGGGCCAGCACTGAAGCTTTCTTT.